This T cell receptor (beta chain) was sequenced during a study of control samples from healthy donors and cancer patients (dated by TCRdb to about 2020). Libraries were built with the immunoSEQ multiplex PCR assay. Sourced from immuneACCESS, this table was stored by TCRdb with only in-frame sequences that have V and J called. A share of the clones is absent; for the studies checked, an unresolved V gene accounts for under half, and the remainder has no known explanation. This sample comprises around 150,000 clones, around nine tenths of them detected only once. Jointly, the top ten make up around 13% of the sample. CDR1 and CDR2 are read off the germline V gene (reference sequence) as SEHNR and FQNEAQ. Cut back by 3 bases and 7 bases, the V and J ends lie 7 bases apart. From the cysteine through the phenylalanine, the CDR3 covers 12 amino acids. The kept DNA is CDR3 alone, 36 bases in frame from the first base.

Worth noting for this clone: The target of this receptor is not known. Base qualities are missing; no much larger clone stands one base away.

The chain is encoded by TRBV7-9 joined to TRBJ2-1, with the D gene too uncertain to name. Sequencing used blood. The receptor's source is a man in his thirties or forties in good health. The nucleotide sequence is given as TGTGCCAGCAGCTTTTATCAGAATGAGCAGTTCTTC. This encodes CASSFYQNEQFF. The full variable domain, with segments outside the CDR3 supplied by the reference TRBV7-9 and TRBJ2-1 proteins, appears as DTGVSQNPRHKITKRGQNVTFRCDPISEHNRLYWYRQTLGQGPEFLTYFQNEAQLEKSRLLSDRFSAERPKGSFSTLEIQRTEQGDSAMYLCASSFYQNEQFFGPGTRLTVL.